The entry below gives a single T cell receptor beta chain sequence along with its context. This sample was taken from a study of shared clonotypes between healthy human individuals. The CDR3 runs 15 residues. Losses at the gene ends were 5 bases for V and 6 bases for J; bases not matched to a gene: 9. Germline V gene sequence: CDR1 SGHTA, CDR2 FQGTGA. Clones were read by immunoSEQ multiplex PCR, and TCRdb kept only the in-frame ones, dropping some. Among 2.3 million or so clones listed, 85% to 95% were seen once. What was sequenced was naive CD4+ T cells from PBMCs. Subset noted: CD45RA+ positively selected. This chain joins TRBV7-3 and TRBJ2-1; 8 nucleotides line up with TRBD1. The TCR originated in a man between 18 and 35 years old in good health. Some clones in this sample may be carry-over from other donors' samples. The CDR3 loop is CASSLDRGGFNEQFF. CDR3 nucleotide sequence: TGTGCCAGCAGCCTCGACAGGGGTGGTTTCAATGAGCAGTTCTTC.